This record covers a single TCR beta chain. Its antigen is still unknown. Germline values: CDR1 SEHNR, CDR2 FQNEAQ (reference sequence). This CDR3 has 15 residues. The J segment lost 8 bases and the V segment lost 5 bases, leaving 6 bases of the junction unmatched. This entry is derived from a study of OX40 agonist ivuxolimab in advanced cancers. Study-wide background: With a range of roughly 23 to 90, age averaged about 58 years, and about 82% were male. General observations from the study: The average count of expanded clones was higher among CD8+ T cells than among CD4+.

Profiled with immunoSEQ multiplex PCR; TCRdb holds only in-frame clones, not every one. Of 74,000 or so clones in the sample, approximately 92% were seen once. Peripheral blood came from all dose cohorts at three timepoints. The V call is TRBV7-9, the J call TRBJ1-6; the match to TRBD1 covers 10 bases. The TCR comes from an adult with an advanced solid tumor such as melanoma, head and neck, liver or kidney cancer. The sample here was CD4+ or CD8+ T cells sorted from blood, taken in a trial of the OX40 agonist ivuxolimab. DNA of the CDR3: TGTGCCAGCAGCCCGGGGACAGGGGAGTATTCACCCCTCCACTTT. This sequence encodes CASSPGTGEYSPLHF.